These T cell receptor beta chains were read from a single sample in a study of beta chain features in type 1 diabetes. TCRdb's copy holds only in-frame clones and misses some; the assay was immunoSEQ multiplex PCR. In the table there are 250,000 to 350,000 clones, around 15% of which are singletons. Sequences were obtained from central memory CD4+ T cells from blood. The receptors derive from a man aged 25-40 years in good health. CDR3s include the opening cysteine and the closing phenylalanine or tryptophan. Fields, in order: J gene, clone size, V gene, D gene, CDR3 DNA, CDR3 protein. A D gene is named only where the DNA matches it firmly. Clone size, where shown, is once, few, many, or a class for clones that have expanded.

j_gene: TRBJ2-5; abundance: NA; v_gene: TRBV5-4; d_gene: NA; CDR3nt: TGTGCCAGCAGCACACACCCTAAAGAGACCCAGTACTTC; CDR3aa: CASSTHPKETQYF
j_gene: TRBJ2-2; abundance: few; v_gene: TRBV7-9; d_gene: TRBD2; CDR3nt: TGTGCCAGCAGCTGGGCGAGCGGGATCGGGGTCGGGGAGCTGTTTTTT; CDR3aa: CASSWASGIGVGELFF
j_gene: TRBJ2-3; abundance: NA; v_gene: TRBV27; d_gene: NA; CDR3nt: TGTGCCAGCAGTTCAGCTGGAAGGGGGCTAGCGCCCCGCACAGATACGCAGTATTTT; CDR3aa: CASSSAGRGLAPRTDTQYF
j_gene: TRBJ2-4; abundance: NA; v_gene: TRBV5-1; d_gene: TRBD1; CDR3nt: TGCGCCAGCAGCTCGGGACAGGTTAGGAACATTCAGTACTTC; CDR3aa: CASSSGQVRNIQYF
j_gene: TRBJ2-3; abundance: NA; v_gene: TRBV6-6; d_gene: NA; CDR3nt: TGTGCCAGCAGTTACGATCGGGGTACGCAGTATTTT; CDR3aa: CASSYDRGTQYF
j_gene: TRBJ2-1; abundance: NA; v_gene: TRBV6-1; d_gene: TRBD2; CDR3nt: TGTGCCAGCAGTGGACTAGCGGGAGGCGATAATGAGCAGTTCTTC; CDR3aa: CASSGLAGGDNEQFF
j_gene: TRBJ2-3; abundance: NA; v_gene: TRBV7-6; d_gene: NA; CDR3nt: TGTGCCAGCAGCCCAGGGCGGACGCCGGGACGCACAGATACGCAGTATTTT; CDR3aa: CASSPGRTPGRTDTQYF
j_gene: TRBJ2-3; abundance: NA; v_gene: TRBV18; d_gene: TRBD2; CDR3nt: TGTGCCAGCTCACACGGGACTACTACAGATACGCAGTATTTT; CDR3aa: CASSHGTTTDTQYF
j_gene: TRBJ1-5; abundance: few; v_gene: TRBV10-3; d_gene: NA; CDR3nt: TGTGCCATCAGTGAGTCCGGGGGAGATCAGCCCCAGCATTTT; CDR3aa: CAISESGGDQPQHF
j_gene: TRBJ2-1; abundance: NA; v_gene: TRBV6-4; d_gene: TRBD2; CDR3nt: TGTGCCAGCAGTCGACTCCCTAGCGGGAGCTTCTACAATGAGCAGTTCTTC; CDR3aa: CASSRLPSGSFYNEQFF
j_gene: TRBJ2-1; abundance: NA; v_gene: TRBV19; d_gene: TRBD1; CDR3nt: TGTGCCAGTAGTGCGGGACAGGGGAGTGTTAGGTATGAGCAGTTCTTC; CDR3aa: CASSAGQGSVRYEQFF
j_gene: TRBJ1-4; abundance: NA; v_gene: TRBV25-1; d_gene: NA; CDR3nt: TGTGCCAGCAGTGTGGGTGAAAAACTGTTTTTT; CDR3aa: CASSVGEKLFF
j_gene: TRBJ2-5; abundance: few; v_gene: TRBV29-1; d_gene: TRBD2; CDR3nt: TGCAGCGTTCGGGGGGGTATACAAGAGACCCAGTACTTC; CDR3aa: CSVRGGIQETQYF
j_gene: TRBJ1-4; abundance: few; v_gene: TRBV6-5; d_gene: TRBD1; CDR3nt: TGTGCCAGCAGTCCACAGGGGGCGCGAGATGAAAAACTGTTTTTT; CDR3aa: CASSPQGARDEKLFF
j_gene: TRBJ1-3; abundance: NA; v_gene: TRBV6-5; d_gene: NA; CDR3nt: TGTGCCAGCAGACTGGGGTACGATGGAAACACCATATATTTT; CDR3aa: CASRLGYDGNTIYF
j_gene: TRBJ2-1; abundance: many; v_gene: TRBV7-8; d_gene: TRBD2; CDR3nt: TGTGCCAGCAGCTTAAACAGCGGGAGACCCCATGAGCAGTTCTTC; CDR3aa: CASSLNSGRPHEQFF
j_gene: TRBJ2-7; abundance: few; v_gene: TRBV6-6; d_gene: TRBD2; CDR3nt: TGTGCCAGCAGTTACTCCGGGGGGGGGAAGGGGGAGCAGTACTTC; CDR3aa: CASSYSGGGKGEQYF
j_gene: TRBJ1-2; abundance: few; v_gene: TRBV4-3; d_gene: NA; CDR3nt: TGCGCCAGCAGCCAAGAATGGAAGGGGAACTATGGCTACACCTTC; CDR3aa: CASSQEWKGNYGYTF
j_gene: TRBJ1-5; abundance: few; v_gene: TRBV14; d_gene: TRBD1; CDR3nt: TGTGCCAGCCCACCGGACAGGTCGAACAATCAGCCCCAGCATTTT; CDR3aa: CASPPDRSNNQPQHF
j_gene: TRBJ2-2; abundance: few; v_gene: TRBV11-2; d_gene: NA; CDR3nt: TGTGCCAGCAGCTTAACGGGGGTTAGGAACACCGGGGAGCTGTTTTTT; CDR3aa: CASSLTGVRNTGELFF
j_gene: TRBJ2-1; abundance: many; v_gene: TRBV4-3; d_gene: TRBD2; CDR3nt: TGCGCCAGCAGCCAGGGCGAGGGACTAGCATCCTACAATGAGCAGTTCTTC; CDR3aa: CASSQGEGLASYNEQFF
j_gene: TRBJ2-1; abundance: NA; v_gene: TRBV7-9; d_gene: TRBD2; CDR3nt: TGTGCCAGCAGCTTAGGTAGCCTAGCGGGAGGGCCCGGGGATGAGCAGTTCTTC; CDR3aa: CASSLGSLAGGPGDEQFF
j_gene: TRBJ2-1; abundance: many; v_gene: TRBV9; d_gene: NA; CDR3nt: TGTGCCAGCAGCGCTAGCAGATCCCTCTACAATGAGCAGTTCTTC; CDR3aa: CASSASRSLYNEQFF
j_gene: TRBJ1-1; abundance: few; v_gene: TRBV2; d_gene: NA; CDR3nt: TGTGCCAGCAGTACCCTTTCTGAAGCTTTCTTT; CDR3aa: CASSTLSEAFF
j_gene: TRBJ1-6; abundance: once; v_gene: TRBV15; d_gene: NA; CDR3nt: TGTGCCACCAGTCGAGCCCGGGGGCCCGATAATTCACCCCTCCACTTT; CDR3aa: CATSRARGPDNSPLHF
j_gene: TRBJ1-2; abundance: few; v_gene: TRBV18; d_gene: TRBD1; CDR3nt: TGTGCCAGCTCACCACTAACAGGGGACTATGGCTACACCTTC; CDR3aa: CASSPLTGDYGYTF
j_gene: TRBJ1-1; abundance: few; v_gene: TRBV5-6; d_gene: NA; CDR3nt: TGTGCCAGCAGCTTGGCGGGAGGAGTGCTGAACACTGAAGCTTTCTTT; CDR3aa: CASSLAGGVLNTEAFF
j_gene: TRBJ2-5; abundance: NA; v_gene: TRBV4-1; d_gene: NA; CDR3nt: TGCGCCAGCAGCCAAGGAGTGACAGAGACCCAGTACTTC; CDR3aa: CASSQGVTETQYF
j_gene: TRBJ2-3; abundance: few; v_gene: TRBV15; d_gene: NA; CDR3nt: TGTGCCACCAGCAGACGTATAGTGGGGGCCGATACGCAGTATTTT; CDR3aa: CATSRRIVGADTQYF
j_gene: TRBJ1-2; abundance: few; v_gene: TRBV4-3; d_gene: NA; CDR3nt: TGCGCCAGCAGCCAAGACAGGGCTAACTATGGCTACACCTTC; CDR3aa: CASSQDRANYGYTF
j_gene: TRBJ1-1; abundance: NA; v_gene: TRBV6-5; d_gene: NA; CDR3nt: TGTGCCAGCACCAAAGGGGTTAACACTGAAGCTTTCTTT; CDR3aa: CASTKGVNTEAFF
j_gene: TRBJ2-1; abundance: NA; v_gene: TRBV6-5; d_gene: NA; CDR3nt: TGTGCCACCTGGAAGGGGGAGGGTGAGCAGTTCTTC; CDR3aa: CATWKGEGEQFF
j_gene: TRBJ2-7; abundance: few; v_gene: TRBV7-2; d_gene: TRBD2; CDR3nt: TGTGCCAGCAGCTCAGCGACTAGCGGGTACTACGAGCAGTACTTC; CDR3aa: CASSSATSGYYEQYF
j_gene: TRBJ2-3; abundance: few; v_gene: TRBV5-1; d_gene: TRBD1; CDR3nt: TGCGCCAGCAGCCGAGACAGGGATGGCACAGATACGCAGTATTTT; CDR3aa: CASSRDRDGTDTQYF
j_gene: TRBJ2-1; abundance: few; v_gene: TRBV5-4; d_gene: TRBD1; CDR3nt: TGTGCCAGCAGCTTGATAGGACAGGGGGACAATGAGCAGTTCTTC; CDR3aa: CASSLIGQGDNEQFF
j_gene: TRBJ1-5; abundance: NA; v_gene: TRBV7-2; d_gene: NA; CDR3nt: TGTGCCAGCAGCTCGGACTACGGCCAGCCCCAGCATTTT; CDR3aa: CASSSDYGQPQHF
j_gene: TRBJ1-1; abundance: NA; v_gene: TRBV6-1; d_gene: NA; CDR3nt: TGTGCCAGCAGAAGGGACACTGAAGCTTTCTTT; CDR3aa: CASRRDTEAFF
j_gene: TRBJ1-2; abundance: few; v_gene: TRBV2; d_gene: NA; CDR3nt: TGTGCCAGCAGCGCCCTGGGGACTGATTATGGCTACACCTTC; CDR3aa: CASSALGTDYGYTF
j_gene: TRBJ1-4; abundance: NA; v_gene: TRBV29-1; d_gene: TRBD1; CDR3nt: TGCAGCGTTCAGGGACAGGGGGCAGAAGAAAAACTGTTTTTT; CDR3aa: CSVQGQGAEEKLFF
j_gene: TRBJ2-7; abundance: NA; v_gene: TRBV5-4; d_gene: NA; CDR3nt: TGTGCCAGCAGCTTGGGGGCAGGCTCCTACGAGCAGTACTTC; CDR3aa: CASSLGAGSYEQYF
j_gene: TRBJ1-1; abundance: NA; v_gene: TRBV9; d_gene: NA; CDR3nt: TGTGCCAGCAGCGTAGGTCCCGACAGTAACACTGAAGCTTTCTTT; CDR3aa: CASSVGPDSNTEAFF
j_gene: TRBJ2-1; abundance: NA; v_gene: TRBV5-1; d_gene: TRBD2; CDR3nt: TGCGCCAGCAGCTACTTAGCGGGGGGATTTACGCGCAATGAGCAGTTCTTC; CDR3aa: CASSYLAGGFTRNEQFF
j_gene: TRBJ1-2; abundance: NA; v_gene: TRBV10-3; d_gene: NA; CDR3nt: TGTGCCATCAGTGACATGGGTCCTAACTTCTATGGCTACACCTTC; CDR3aa: CAISDMGPNFYGYTF
j_gene: TRBJ2-1; abundance: few; v_gene: TRBV5-6; d_gene: TRBD2; CDR3nt: TGTGCCAGCAGCCCCAGCGGGGGGGCTAGGAATGAGCAGTTCTTC; CDR3aa: CASSPSGGARNEQFF
j_gene: TRBJ2-7; abundance: few; v_gene: TRBV7-6; d_gene: NA; CDR3nt: TGTGCCAGCAGCTTAGCCCCCGACGGGACCTACGAGCAGTACTTC; CDR3aa: CASSLAPDGTYEQYF
j_gene: TRBJ2-1; abundance: NA; v_gene: TRBV11-3; d_gene: TRBD2; CDR3nt: TGTGCCAGCAGCTCCTCCGGGGGGAGCGGGGGTAGTAATGAGCAGTTCTTC; CDR3aa: CASSSSGGSGGSNEQFF
j_gene: TRBJ2-3; abundance: NA; v_gene: TRBV29-1; d_gene: TRBD1; CDR3nt: TGCAGCGTTGGACAGGGAACAGATACGCAGTATTTT; CDR3aa: CSVGQGTDTQYF
j_gene: TRBJ2-3; abundance: many; v_gene: TRBV11-2; d_gene: NA; CDR3nt: TGTGCCAGCAGCTCTGGGGCTACAGATACGCAGTATTTT; CDR3aa: CASSSGATDTQYF
j_gene: TRBJ2-2; abundance: few; v_gene: TRBV11-2; d_gene: TRBD1; CDR3nt: TGTGCCAGCAGCTTCGGGACAGGGTACACCGGGGAGCTGTTTTTT; CDR3aa: CASSFGTGYTGELFF
j_gene: TRBJ2-5; abundance: few; v_gene: TRBV5-1; d_gene: TRBD2; CDR3nt: TGCGCCAGCAGGCGGGGCGGGAGTTTGGAAGAGACCCAGTACTTC; CDR3aa: CASRRGGSLEETQYF
j_gene: TRBJ1-2; abundance: few; v_gene: TRBV19; d_gene: NA; CDR3nt: TGTGCCAGCGTCGGGGGGCACTCAGGGAACTATGGCTACACCTTC; CDR3aa: CASVGGHSGNYGYTF
j_gene: TRBJ2-1; abundance: NA; v_gene: TRBV29-1; d_gene: TRBD1; CDR3nt: TGCAGCGCACGGACAGGGGTCAATGAGCAGTTCTTC; CDR3aa: CSARTGVNEQFF
j_gene: TRBJ2-2; abundance: few; v_gene: TRBV9; d_gene: NA; CDR3nt: TGTGCCAGCAGCGTAGTAGCGAGCCTAACCGGGGAGCTGTTTTTT; CDR3aa: CASSVVASLTGELFF
j_gene: TRBJ2-5; abundance: few; v_gene: TRBV9; d_gene: TRBD2; CDR3nt: TGTGCCAGCAGCGATTCCGGGACTAGGAAAGAGACCCAGTACTTC; CDR3aa: CASSDSGTRKETQYF
j_gene: TRBJ2-1; abundance: NA; v_gene: TRBV6-6; d_gene: NA; CDR3nt: TGTGCCAGCAGTTACGATGTCAGGGGCAATGAGCAGTTCTTC; CDR3aa: CASSYDVRGNEQFF
j_gene: TRBJ2-3; abundance: few; v_gene: TRBV10-2; d_gene: NA; CDR3nt: TGCGCCAGCAACACGGAGAATCTGGCCCGCGATTATTTT; CDR3aa: CASNTENLARDYF
j_gene: TRBJ2-3; abundance: few; v_gene: TRBV11-2; d_gene: TRBD2; CDR3nt: TGCGCCAGCAGCCAAGCATCCAGCGGGGATAACACAGATACGCAGTATTTT; CDR3aa: CASSQASSGDNTDTQYF
j_gene: TRBJ2-3; abundance: NA; v_gene: TRBV6-5; d_gene: TRBD1; CDR3nt: TGTGCCAGCAGTAAACGGGACAGGAACACAGATACGCAGTATTTT; CDR3aa: CASSKRDRNTDTQYF
j_gene: TRBJ1-1; abundance: NA; v_gene: TRBV18; d_gene: TRBD1; CDR3nt: TGTGCCAGCTCACCACCCGTGGGGTTTGTACAGGGGCTGAACACTGAAGCTTTCTTT; CDR3aa: CASSPPVGFVQGLNTEAFF